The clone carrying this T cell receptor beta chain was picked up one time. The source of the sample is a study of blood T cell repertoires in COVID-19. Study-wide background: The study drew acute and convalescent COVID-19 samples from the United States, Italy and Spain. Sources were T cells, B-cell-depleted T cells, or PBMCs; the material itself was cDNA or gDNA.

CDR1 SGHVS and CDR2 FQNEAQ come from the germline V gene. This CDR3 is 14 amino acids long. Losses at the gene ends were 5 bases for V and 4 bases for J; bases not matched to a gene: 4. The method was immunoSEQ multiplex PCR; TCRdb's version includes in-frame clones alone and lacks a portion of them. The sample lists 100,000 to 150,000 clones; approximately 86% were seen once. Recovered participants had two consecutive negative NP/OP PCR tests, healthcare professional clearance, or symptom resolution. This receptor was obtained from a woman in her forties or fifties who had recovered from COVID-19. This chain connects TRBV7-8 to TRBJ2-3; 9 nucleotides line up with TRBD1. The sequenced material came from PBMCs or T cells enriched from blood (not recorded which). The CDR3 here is CASSPDRGSDTQYF. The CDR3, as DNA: TGTGCCAGCAGCCCAGACAGGGGGTCAGATACGCAGTATTTT.